This T cell receptor beta chain was captured in a study of identical twins. Germline CDR1 is DFQATT and CDR2 is SNEGSKA (reference sequence). The CDR3 covers 15 residues. Note on this clonotype: The germline gene is not matched at one end of the junction; a read error may be the cause.

MiXCR was run by TCRdb on the 5' RACE reads, yielding one entry per CDR3 protein. The sample contains a few hundred thousand distinct CDR3 sequences, roughly 9.5% of which appear only once. The sample was also reused in another study, on yellow fever vaccine responses in identical twins. That publication notes: Reportedly, twins showed a vaccine T cell response that looked partly convergent and partly personalized.

This clonotype was obtained from a woman in her late teens or twenties in good health. What was sequenced was PBMCs. The chain carries TRBV20-1 and TRBJ2-7, with 7 bases lining up with TRBD1. In nucleotides, the CDR3 is TGCAGTGCTAGAGATCTAGTAGGGGGCTCCTCCGAGCAGTACTTC. As protein: CSARDLVGGSSEQYF.